The clone carrying this T cell receptor (beta chain) was seen only a few times. As yet, its antigen is unknown. TCRdb called the 5' RACE reads again in MiXCR, with one record for every CDR3 protein. The sample lists roughly 300,000 distinct CDR3 sequences, approximately 14% seen once, with 22% in the top ten. This specimen comes from a study of T-cell memory formation after mild COVID-19. Findings of the study overall: Certain responding clones were present in pre-infection memory, suggesting participation of cross-reactive memory.

The CDR3 sequence is 12 residues long. V trimming: 9 bases; J trimming: 2 bases; junction bases outside the gene matches: 4. Per the germline V gene, CDR1 is LNHDA and CDR2 is SQIVND (reference sequence). The rearrangement uses TRBV19 and TRBJ2-7; TRBD1 matches 7 bases. Sequences were obtained from PBMCs or a T cell subset sorted from them (not recorded which). This receptor was identified in a man younger than 35 who had mild COVID-19 (a few samples of this study predate the infection). Cell type and time point are not known. CDR3 coding DNA: TGTGCCAGCTCCGACAGGGCCTACGAGCAGTACTTC. Translating gives CASSDRAYEQYF. The full variable domain, in which reference TRBV19 and TRBJ2-7 provide the parts outside the CDR3, is DGGITQSPKYLFRKEGQNVTLSCEQNLNHDAMYWYRQDPGQGLRLIYYSQIVNDFQKGDIAEGYSVSREKKESFPLTVTSAQKNPTAFYLCASSDRAYEQYFGPGTRLTVT.